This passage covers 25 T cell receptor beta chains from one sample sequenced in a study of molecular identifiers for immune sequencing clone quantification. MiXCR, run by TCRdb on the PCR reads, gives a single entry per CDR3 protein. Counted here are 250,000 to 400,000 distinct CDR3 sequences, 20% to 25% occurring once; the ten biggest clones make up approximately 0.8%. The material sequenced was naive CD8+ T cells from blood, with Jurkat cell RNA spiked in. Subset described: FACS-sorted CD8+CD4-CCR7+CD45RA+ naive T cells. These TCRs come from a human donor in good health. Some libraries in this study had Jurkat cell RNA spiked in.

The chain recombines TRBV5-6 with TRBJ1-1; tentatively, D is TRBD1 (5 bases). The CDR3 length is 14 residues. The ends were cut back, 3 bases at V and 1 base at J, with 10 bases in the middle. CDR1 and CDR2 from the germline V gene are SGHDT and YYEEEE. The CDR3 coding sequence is TGTGCCAGCAGCTGGGGCAGGGAGAACACTGAAGCTTTCTTT. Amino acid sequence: CASSWGRENTEAFF.

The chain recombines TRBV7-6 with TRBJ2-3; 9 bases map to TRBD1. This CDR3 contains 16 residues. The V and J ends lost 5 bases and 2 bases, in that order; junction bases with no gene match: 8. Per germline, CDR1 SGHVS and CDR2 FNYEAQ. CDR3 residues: CASSPGQGYPTDTQYF. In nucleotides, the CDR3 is TGTGCCAGCAGCCCAGGACAGGGGTACCCCACAGATACGCAGTATTTT.

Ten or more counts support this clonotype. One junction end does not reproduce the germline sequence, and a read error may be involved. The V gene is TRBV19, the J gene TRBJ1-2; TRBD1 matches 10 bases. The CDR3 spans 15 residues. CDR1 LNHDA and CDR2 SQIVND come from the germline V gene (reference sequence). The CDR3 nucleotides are TGTGCCAGTAGGATAGGGACAGGGGCCGGCTATGGCTACACCTTC. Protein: CASRIGTGAGYGYTF.

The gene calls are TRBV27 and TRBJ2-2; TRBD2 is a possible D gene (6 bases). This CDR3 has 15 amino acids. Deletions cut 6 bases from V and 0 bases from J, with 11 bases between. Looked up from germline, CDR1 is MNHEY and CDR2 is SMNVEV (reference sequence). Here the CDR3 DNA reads TGTGCCAGCAGCGAGCTAGCGACGAACACCGGGGAGCTGTTTTTT. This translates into CASSELATNTGELFF.

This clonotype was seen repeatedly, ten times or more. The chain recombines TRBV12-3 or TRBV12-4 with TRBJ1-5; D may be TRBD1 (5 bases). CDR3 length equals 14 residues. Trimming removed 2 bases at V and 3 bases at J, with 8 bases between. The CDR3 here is CASSLSDNNQPQHF. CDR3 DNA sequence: TGTGCCAGCAGTTTATCGGACAACAATCAGCCCCAGCATTTT.

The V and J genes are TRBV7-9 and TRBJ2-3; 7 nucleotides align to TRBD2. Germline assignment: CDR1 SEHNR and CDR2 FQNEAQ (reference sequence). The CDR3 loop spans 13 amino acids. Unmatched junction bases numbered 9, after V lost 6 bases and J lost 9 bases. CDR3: CASRPAGEETQYF. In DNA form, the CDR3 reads TGTGCCAGCAGACCCGCGGGGGAAGAAACGCAGTATTTT. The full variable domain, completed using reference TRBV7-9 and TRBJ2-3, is DTGVSQNPRHKITKRGQNVTFRCDPISEHNRLYWYRQTLGQGPEFLTYFQNEAQLEKSRLLSDRFSAERPKGSFSTLEIQRTEQGDSAMYLCASRPAGEETQYFGPGTRLTVL.

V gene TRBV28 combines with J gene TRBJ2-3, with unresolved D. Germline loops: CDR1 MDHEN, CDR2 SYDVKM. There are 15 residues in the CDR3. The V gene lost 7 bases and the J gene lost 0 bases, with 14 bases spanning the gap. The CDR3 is CASIQAKISTDTQYF. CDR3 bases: TGTGCCAGCATTCAAGCCAAAATCAGCACAGATACGCAGTATTTT.

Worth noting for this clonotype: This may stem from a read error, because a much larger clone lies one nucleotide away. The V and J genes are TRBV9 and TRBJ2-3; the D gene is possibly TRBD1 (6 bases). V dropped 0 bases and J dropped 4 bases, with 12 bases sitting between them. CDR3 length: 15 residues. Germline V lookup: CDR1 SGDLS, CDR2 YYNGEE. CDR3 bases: TGTGCCAGCAGCGTAGAGGGACAACACGCAGATACGCAGTATTTT. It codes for CASSVEGQHADTQYF.

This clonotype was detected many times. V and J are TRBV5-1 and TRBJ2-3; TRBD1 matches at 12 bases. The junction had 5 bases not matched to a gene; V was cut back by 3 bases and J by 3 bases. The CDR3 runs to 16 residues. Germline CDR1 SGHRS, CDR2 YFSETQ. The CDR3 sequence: CASSSGQGARTDTQYF. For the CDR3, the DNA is TGCGCCAGCAGCTCGGGACAGGGGGCGAGGACAGATACGCAGTATTTT.

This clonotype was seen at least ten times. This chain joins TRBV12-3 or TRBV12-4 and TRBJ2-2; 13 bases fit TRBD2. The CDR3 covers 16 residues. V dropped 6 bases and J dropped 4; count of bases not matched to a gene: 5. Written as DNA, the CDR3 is TGTGCCAGCAGGAGGACTAGCGGGGGCTTCACCGGGGAGCTGTTTTTT. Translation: CASRRTSGGFTGELFF.

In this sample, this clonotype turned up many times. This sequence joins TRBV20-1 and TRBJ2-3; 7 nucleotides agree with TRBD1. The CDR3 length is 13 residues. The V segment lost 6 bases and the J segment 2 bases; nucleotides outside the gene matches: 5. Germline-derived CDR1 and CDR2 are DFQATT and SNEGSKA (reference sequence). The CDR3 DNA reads TGCAGTGCGACGGGACAGTACACAGATACGCAGTATTTT. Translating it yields CSATGQYTDTQYF.

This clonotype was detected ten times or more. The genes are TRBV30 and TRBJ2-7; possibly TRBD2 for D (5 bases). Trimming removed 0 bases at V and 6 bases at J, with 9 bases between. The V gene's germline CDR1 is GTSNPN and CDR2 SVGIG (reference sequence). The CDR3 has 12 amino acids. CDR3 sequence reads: CAWSVGGGEQYF. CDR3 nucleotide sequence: TGTGCCTGGAGTGTTGGAGGAGGCGAGCAGTACTTC.

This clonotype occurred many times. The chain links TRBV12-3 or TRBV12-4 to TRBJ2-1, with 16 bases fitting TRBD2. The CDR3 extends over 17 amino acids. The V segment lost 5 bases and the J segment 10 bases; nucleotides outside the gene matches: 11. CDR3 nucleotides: TGTGCCAGCAGTCCGGAGGGACTAGCGGGAGGGCATCGGGAGCAGTTCTTC. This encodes CASSPEGLAGGHREQFF.

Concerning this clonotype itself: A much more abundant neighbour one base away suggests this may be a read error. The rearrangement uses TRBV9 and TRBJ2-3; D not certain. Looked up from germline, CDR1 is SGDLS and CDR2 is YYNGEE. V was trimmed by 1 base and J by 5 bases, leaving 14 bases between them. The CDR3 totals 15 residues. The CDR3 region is CASSVTRGRGDTQYF. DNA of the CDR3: TGTGCCAGCAGCGTAACTCGAGGACGCGGAGATACGCAGTATTTT.

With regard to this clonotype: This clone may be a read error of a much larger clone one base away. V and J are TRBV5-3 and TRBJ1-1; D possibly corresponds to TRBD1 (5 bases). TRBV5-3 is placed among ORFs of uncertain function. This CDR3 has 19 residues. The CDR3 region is CASRFAPILGGRMNTKAFF. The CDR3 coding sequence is TGTGCCAGCAGATTCGCCCCGATATTGGGGGGAAGAATGAACACTAAAGCTTTCTTT.

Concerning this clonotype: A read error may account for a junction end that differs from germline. CDR3 amino acids: CGAWDRGNTGELFF. In DNA form, the CDR3 reads TGCGGTGCGTGGGACAGGGGGAACACCGGGGAGCTGTTTTTT. The rearrangement links TRBV20-1 to TRBJ2-2, with 10 positions matching TRBD1. Looked up from germline, CDR1 is DFQATT and CDR2 is SNEGSKA (reference sequence). The CDR3 runs to 14 residues.

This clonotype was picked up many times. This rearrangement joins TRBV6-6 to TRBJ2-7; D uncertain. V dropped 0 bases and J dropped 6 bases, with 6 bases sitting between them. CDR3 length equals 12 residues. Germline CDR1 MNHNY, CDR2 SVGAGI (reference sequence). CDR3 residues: CASSYSGPEQYF. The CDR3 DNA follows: TGTGCCAGCAGTTACTCGGGCCCCGAGCAGTACTTC.

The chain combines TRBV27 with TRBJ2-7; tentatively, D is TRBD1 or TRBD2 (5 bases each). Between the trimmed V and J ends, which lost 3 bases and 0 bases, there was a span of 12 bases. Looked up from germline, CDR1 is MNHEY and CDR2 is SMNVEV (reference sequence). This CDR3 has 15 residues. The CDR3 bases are TGTGCCAGCAGTTTGGTGGGACCCCTCTCCTACGAGCAGTACTTC. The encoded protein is CASSLVGPLSYEQYF.

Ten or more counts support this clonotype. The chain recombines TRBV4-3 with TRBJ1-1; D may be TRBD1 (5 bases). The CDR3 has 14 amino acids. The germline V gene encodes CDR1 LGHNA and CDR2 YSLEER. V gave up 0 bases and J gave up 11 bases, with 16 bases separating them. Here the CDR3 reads CASSQDPGDQEAFF. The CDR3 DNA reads TGCGCCAGCAGCCAAGATCCCGGGGACCAGGAGGCTTTCTTT.

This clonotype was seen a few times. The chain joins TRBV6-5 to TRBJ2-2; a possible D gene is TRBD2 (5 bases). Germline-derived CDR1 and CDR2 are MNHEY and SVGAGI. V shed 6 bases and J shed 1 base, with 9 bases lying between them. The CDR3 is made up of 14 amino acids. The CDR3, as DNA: TGTGCCAGCAGCTCCGGGAAGAACACCGGGGAGCTGTTTTTT. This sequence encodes CASSSGKNTGELFF.

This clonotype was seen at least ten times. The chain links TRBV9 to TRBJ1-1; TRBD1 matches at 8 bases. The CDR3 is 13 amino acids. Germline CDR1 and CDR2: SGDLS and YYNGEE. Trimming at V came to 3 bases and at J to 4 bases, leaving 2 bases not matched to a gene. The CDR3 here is CASSAGGGTEAFF. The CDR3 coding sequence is TGTGCCAGCAGCGCAGGGGGCGGCACTGAAGCTTTCTTT.

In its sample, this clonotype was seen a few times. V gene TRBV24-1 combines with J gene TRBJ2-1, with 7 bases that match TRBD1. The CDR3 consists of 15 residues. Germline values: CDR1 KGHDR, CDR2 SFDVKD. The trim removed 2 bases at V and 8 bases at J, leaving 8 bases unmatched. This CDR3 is CATSDSLQGNDEQFF. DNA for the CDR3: TGTGCCACCAGTGATTCCCTACAGGGGAACGATGAGCAGTTCTTC.

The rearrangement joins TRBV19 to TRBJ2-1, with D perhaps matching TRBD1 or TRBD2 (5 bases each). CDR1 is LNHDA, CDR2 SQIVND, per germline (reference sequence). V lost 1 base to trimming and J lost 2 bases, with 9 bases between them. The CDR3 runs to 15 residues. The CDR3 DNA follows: TGTGCCAGTAGTATAGCAGGGAGCACCTACAATGAGCAGTTCTTC. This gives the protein CASSIAGSTYNEQFF.

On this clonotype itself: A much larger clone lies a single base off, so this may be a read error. The CDR3 spells CASGPIQGVDGYTF. The CDR3 DNA follows: TGTGCCAGCGGTCCTATACAGGGGGTGGATGGCTACACCTTC. V is TRBV12-3 or TRBV12-4 and J is TRBJ1-2; 8 bases agree with TRBD1. The CDR3 has 14 residues. The V segment lost 8 bases and the J segment 6 bases; nucleotides outside the gene matches: 11.

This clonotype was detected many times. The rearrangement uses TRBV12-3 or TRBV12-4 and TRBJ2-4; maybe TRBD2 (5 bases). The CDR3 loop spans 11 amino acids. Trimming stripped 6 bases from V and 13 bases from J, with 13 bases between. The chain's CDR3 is CASRGSGSQYF. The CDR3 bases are TGTGCCAGCAGGGGCTCGGGAAGCCAGTACTTC.